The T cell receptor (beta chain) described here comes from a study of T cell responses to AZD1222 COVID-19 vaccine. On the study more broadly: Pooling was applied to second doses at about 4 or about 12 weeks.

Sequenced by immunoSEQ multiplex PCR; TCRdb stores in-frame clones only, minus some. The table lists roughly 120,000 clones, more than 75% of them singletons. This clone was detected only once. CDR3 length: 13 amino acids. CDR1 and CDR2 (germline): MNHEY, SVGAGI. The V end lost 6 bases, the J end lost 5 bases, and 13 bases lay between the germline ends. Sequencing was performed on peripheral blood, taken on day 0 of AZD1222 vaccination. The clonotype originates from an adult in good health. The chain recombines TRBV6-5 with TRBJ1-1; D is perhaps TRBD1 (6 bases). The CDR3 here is CASSGRGRTEAFF. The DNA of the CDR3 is TGTGCCAGCAGCGGCCGGGGGCGGACTGAAGCTTTCTTT.